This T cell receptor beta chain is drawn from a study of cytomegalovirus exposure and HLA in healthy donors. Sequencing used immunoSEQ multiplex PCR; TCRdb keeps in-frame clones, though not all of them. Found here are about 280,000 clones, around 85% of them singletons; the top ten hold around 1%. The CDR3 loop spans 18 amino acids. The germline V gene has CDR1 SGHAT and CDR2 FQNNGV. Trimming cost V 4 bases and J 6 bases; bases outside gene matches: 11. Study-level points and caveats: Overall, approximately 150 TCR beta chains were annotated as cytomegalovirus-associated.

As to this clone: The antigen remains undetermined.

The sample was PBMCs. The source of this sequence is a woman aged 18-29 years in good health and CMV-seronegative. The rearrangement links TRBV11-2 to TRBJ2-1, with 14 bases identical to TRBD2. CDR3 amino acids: CASSSGGLAGGIGNEQFF. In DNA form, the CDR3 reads TGTGCCAGCAGCTCCGGAGGACTAGCGGGAGGAATAGGCAATGAGCAGTTCTTC.